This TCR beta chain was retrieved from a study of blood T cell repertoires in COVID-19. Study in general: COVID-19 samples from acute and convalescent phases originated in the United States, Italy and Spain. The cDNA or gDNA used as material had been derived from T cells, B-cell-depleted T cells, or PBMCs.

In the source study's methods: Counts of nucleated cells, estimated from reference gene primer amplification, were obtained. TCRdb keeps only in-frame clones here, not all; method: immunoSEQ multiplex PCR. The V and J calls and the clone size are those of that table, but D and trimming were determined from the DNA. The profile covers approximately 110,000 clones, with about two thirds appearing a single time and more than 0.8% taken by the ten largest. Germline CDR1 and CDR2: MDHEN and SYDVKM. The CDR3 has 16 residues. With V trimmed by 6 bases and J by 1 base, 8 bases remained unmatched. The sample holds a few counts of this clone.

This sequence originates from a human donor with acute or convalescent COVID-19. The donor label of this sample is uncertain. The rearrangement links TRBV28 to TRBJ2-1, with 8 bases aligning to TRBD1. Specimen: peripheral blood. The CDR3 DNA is TGTGCCAGCAGCACAGGGGGTTTTGGTTCCTACAATGAGCAGTTCTTC. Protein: CASSTGGFGSYNEQFF.